The rows below give T cell receptor beta chains drawn from one sample of a study of blood T cell repertoires in COVID-19. TCRdb's table, derived via immunoSEQ multiplex PCR, lists solely in-frame clones and lacks some. The repertoire holds 350,000 to 450,000 clones, with around four fifths as singletons. The sample was PBMCs or T cells enriched from blood (not recorded which). These receptors were obtained from a woman aged 45 to 65 who had recovered from COVID-19. CDR3s include the opening cysteine and the closing phenylalanine or tryptophan. The D gene is left open where the match is weak. Rows may omit the clone size; those that give it use once, few, many or a size class.

D gene	V gene	J gene	clone size	CDR3 DNA	CDR3 protein
-	TRBV2	TRBJ1-1	-	TGTGCCAGCAGGGACAGTTCCACCTTGAACACTGAAGCTTTCTTT	CASRDSSTLNTEAFF
TRBD1	TRBV10-3	TRBJ1-2	-	TGTGCCTCCGAGAAGGGACAGGATCAGTATGGCTACACCTTC	CASEKGQDQYGYTF
-	TRBV19	TRBJ2-3	-	TGTGCCAGTAGTACCCTAAGCGGATACACAGATACGCAGTATTTT	CASSTLSGYTDTQYF
-	TRBV10-3	TRBJ1-4	-	TGTGCCATCAGTGACCGGGGCCAAGGGGGTGAAAAACTGTTTTTT	CAISDRGQGGEKLFF
TRBD2	TRBV5-4	TRBJ2-2	-	TGTGCCAGCAGCTCCCCCGGACTAGGGGACACCGGGGAGCTGTTTTTT	CASSSPGLGDTGELFF
TRBD2	TRBV19	TRBJ2-1	-	TGTGCCGCGGGGGACTATCTCTACAATGAGCAGTTCTTC	CAAGDYLYNEQFF
TRBD1	TRBV6-4	TRBJ1-4	many	TGTGCCAGCAGCGAAGGACAGGGGGAGCGTGAAAAACTGTTTTTT	CASSEGQGEREKLFF
TRBD1	TRBV6-2/TRBV6-3	TRBJ1-5	-	TGTGCCAGCAGCCTCAACAGGGGAACTTACAATCAGCCCCAGCATTTT	CASSLNRGTYNQPQHF
-	TRBV27	TRBJ1-4	-	TGTGCCAGCAGTCCCCAGGGGAGTCGGGAAAAACTGTTTTTT	CASSPQGSREKLFF
TRBD1	TRBV19	TRBJ2-4	-	TGTGCCAGTAGTGAGGGGGCGCACGCCAAAAACATTCAGTACTTC	CASSEGAHAKNIQYF
-	TRBV24-1	TRBJ2-1	-	TGTGCCACCAGTGAGGAAGGAGCCGGGTCCTACAATGAGCAGTTCTTC	CATSEEGAGSYNEQFF
-	TRBV4-3	TRBJ1-1	few	TGCGCCAGCTCTCCCAGGGGTTCATATGACACTGAAGCTTTCTTT	CASSPRGSYDTEAFF
TRBD2	TRBV7-9	TRBJ2-1	-	TGTGCCAGCAGCAGACTAGCGGGAGGCATCTACAATGAGCAGTTCTTC	CASSRLAGGIYNEQFF
TRBD2	TRBV2	TRBJ2-1	-	TGTGCCAGCAGTGAATATGGTTGGCAGGGAGGGCACAATGAGCAGTTCTTC	CASSEYGWQGGHNEQFF
-	TRBV12-3/TRBV12-4	TRBJ2-1	-	TGTGCCAGCCAGCTGCGGAATGAGCAGTTCTTC	CASQLRNEQFF
TRBD1	TRBV7-6	TRBJ2-6	-	TGTGCCAGCAGCTTTCCTACCGGGACAGGGGGTTCTGGGGCCAACGTCCTGACTTTC	CASSFPTGTGGSGANVLTF
-	TRBV12-3/TRBV12-4	TRBJ1-6	-	TGTGCCAGCAGGGACAGTTTTAATTCACCCCTCCACTTT	CASRDSFNSPLHF
-	TRBV19	TRBJ2-1	-	TGTGCCAGTAGTGTGAGGCATGAGCAGTTCTTC	CASSVRHEQFF
TRBD2	TRBV13	TRBJ2-3	-	TGTGCCAGCAGCTCCACTAGCGGGAGAGTCACAGATACGCAGTATTTT	CASSSTSGRVTDTQYF
TRBD2	TRBV18	TRBJ2-7	-	TGTGCCAGCTCACCTACGACTAGCGGGACTTCCGAGCAGTACTTC	CASSPTTSGTSEQYF
TRBD1	TRBV18	TRBJ1-1	-	TGTGCCAGCTCTTTTGGGACAGGGAAACTCACTGAAGCTTTCTTT	CASSFGTGKLTEAFF
-	TRBV3-1/TRBV3-2	TRBJ2-1	once	TGTGCCAGCAGCCAAGAGACCTCCAGGTCCTACAATGAGCAGTTCTTC	CASSQETSRSYNEQFF
-	TRBV6-2/TRBV6-3	TRBJ1-4	few	TGTGCCAGCAGTTACACCCCAGGCCGGCTGTTTTTT	CASSYTPGRLFF
-	TRBV5-6	TRBJ1-6	-	TGTGCCAGCAGCCGAGGCGGGACGTTCATTCAACCCCTCCACTTT	CASSRGGTFIQPLHF
-	TRBV4-3	TRBJ1-1	-	TGCGCCAGCAGCCAAGATATAGGGAGGAACACTGAAGCTTTCTTT	CASSQDIGRNTEAFF
TRBD1	TRBV5-6	TRBJ2-7	once	TGTGCCAGCAGCAACCCGGGACAGGGCTACGAGCAGTACTTC	CASSNPGQGYEQYF
-	TRBV6-2/TRBV6-3	TRBJ1-2	-	TGTGCCAGCAGCCTCGGACAGTTTGGCTACACCTTC	CASSLGQFGYTF
TRBD1	TRBV15	TRBJ1-1	-	TGTGCCACCAGCAGGGACAGGGTTTCGAACACTGAAGCTTTCTTT	CATSRDRVSNTEAFF
TRBD1	TRBV10-3	TRBJ1-2	-	TGTGCCAATTCCGTTAGGACAGGGGATGGCTACACCTTC	CANSVRTGDGYTF
TRBD1	TRBV5-1	TRBJ2-7	-	TGCGCCAGCAGCTTGAACCGACAGGGGGCGGACGAGCAGTACTTC	CASSLNRQGADEQYF
TRBD1	TRBV12-3/TRBV12-4	TRBJ2-5	once	TGTGCCAGCACAGGGACAGGGCAAGAGACCCAGTACTTC	CASTGTGQETQYF
-	TRBV9	TRBJ1-3	-	TGTGCCAGCAGCGTGGAGGATACTGGAAACACCATATATTTT	CASSVEDTGNTIYF
-	TRBV5-1	TRBJ2-7	-	TGCGCCAGCAGCTACGGAGCCACCTACGAGCAGTACTTC	CASSYGATYEQYF
TRBD1	TRBV13	TRBJ2-5	-	TGTGCCAGCAGCTCGGGACAGGGGAGACTCCAGACCCAGTACTTC	CASSSGQGRLQTQYF
-	TRBV30	TRBJ1-5	few	TGTGCCTGGACCTTGGGAGGGGGCAATCAGCCCCAGCATTTT	CAWTLGGGNQPQHF
-	TRBV27	TRBJ1-1	-	TGTGCCAGCAGTCCCGGGACGGGGGGTAACACTGAAGCTTTCTTT	CASSPGTGGNTEAFF
-	TRBV7-9	TRBJ2-7	-	TGTGCCAGCAGCTTAGGGTCAGTAAACGAGCAGTACTTC	CASSLGSVNEQYF
TRBD1	TRBV15	TRBJ1-6	-	TGTGCCACCAGCAGAACCAGACAGGGGGCGATAATGGATTCACCCCTCCACTTT	CATSRTRQGAIMDSPLHF
TRBD2	TRBV7-2	TRBJ2-3	-	TGTGCCAGCAGCCCGGCGACTAGCGGGCGAGGGGAGACAGATACGCAGTATTTT	CASSPATSGRGETDTQYF
TRBD1	TRBV9	TRBJ1-2	-	TGTGCCAGCAGCGTAGCTTCGGCAGGGGGCCCCTATGGCTACACCTTC	CASSVASAGGPYGYTF
-	TRBV6-5	TRBJ1-5	-	TGTGCCAGCAGTTACTCGAGTTCCGGGAGCAATCAGCCCCAGCATTTT	CASSYSSSGSNQPQHF
-	TRBV6-5	TRBJ2-3	once	TGTGCCAGCAGCCCAGTGGACCCTAAGCAGGGTACGCAGTATTTT	CASSPVDPKQGTQYF
TRBD1	TRBV29-1	TRBJ1-1	-	TGCAGCGCAAGGACAGGGGGCGGGTTGAACACTGAAGCTTTCTTT	CSARTGGGLNTEAFF
TRBD1	TRBV4-2	TRBJ1-2	once	TGTGCCAGCAGCCAGGACAGGGGGAAAGGCTACACCTTC	CASSQDRGKGYTF